The clone carrying this T cell receptor (beta chain) was found a few times. Data came from immunoSEQ multiplex PCR; TCRdb stores just in-frame clones and leaves some out. The data contain about 54,000 clones, roughly 87% of them singletons. Germline-derived CDR1 and CDR2 are MDHEN and SYDVKM. V trimming: 6 bases; J trimming: 3 bases; junction bases outside the gene matches: 7. CDR3 length: 15 residues. This entry comes from a study of blood T cell repertoires in COVID-19. Study background: Sites in the United States, Italy and Spain provided acute and convalescent COVID-19 samples.

J is TRBJ1-5 and V is TRBV28; 8 nucleotides line up with TRBD1. This sequence was found in a middle-aged man with active COVID-19. Material for sequencing was peripheral blood. This CDR3 reads CASRTGTGDNQPQHF. The CDR3 DNA is TGTGCCAGCAGGACCGGGACAGGAGACAATCAGCCCCAGCATTTT.